This TCR beta chain was obtained from a study of shared clonotypes between healthy human individuals. Germline trimming cut 6 bases from V and 4 bases from J; bases unmatched to any gene: 5. CDR1 and CDR2 (germline): MNHEY, SVGAGI. The CDR3 contains 14 residues. For this clone: What it recognizes is unknown. The same CDR3 is also encoded by other DNA sequences in this sample.

Deep level was the assay's run setting. TCRdb keeps only in-frame clones here, not all; method: immunoSEQ multiplex PCR. The repertoire holds about 2.3 million clones, with 80% to 95% as singletons. Healthy and HIV-negative, the adult donors had no recent acute infections or vaccinations. Study outcomes and limitations: Clonotypes shared by all four donors outscored non-shared clonotypes in generation probability. Naive CD4 clonotypes overlapped across several donors at around 5%.

This sequence joins TRBV6-5 and TRBJ2-7, with 11 bases identical to TRBD2. The sequence was collected from a man aged 18 to 35 in good health. Some clones in this sample may be carry-over from other donors' samples. Sequencing was done on a sample of naive CD4+ T cells from PBMCs. Subset: CD45RA+ positively selected. The CDR3 region is CASSRLAGTYEQYF. CDR3 DNA: TGTGCCAGCAGCAGACTAGCGGGGACGTACGAGCAGTACTTC.